This TCR beta chain derives from a study of shared clonotypes between healthy human individuals. The germline V and J ends were trimmed by 2 bases and 1 base, with 13 bases remaining between them. The CDR3 is 15 amino acids. Germline CDR1 is SGDLS and CDR2 is YYNGEE. Assay used: immunoSEQ multiplex PCR; TCRdb lists only in-frame clones, some missing. The top ten clones hold about 0.13% of a sample with millions of clones, roughly 94% of them seen once. The genes are TRBV9 and TRBJ2-7; tentative D call: TRBD1 (6 bases). The sample taken for sequencing was naive CD4+ T cells sorted from blood. Noted subset: CD45RA+ positively selected. This TCR was sampled from a man younger than 30 in good health. The CDR3 reads CASSVSWTESYEQYF. The DNA for the CDR3 is TGTGCCAGCAGCGTCAGTTGGACAGAGTCCTACGAGCAGTACTTC.